The next 18 T cell receptor beta chains were all read from a single sample in a study of cytomegalovirus exposure and HLA in healthy donors. PCR employed 60 Vbeta and 13 Jbeta primers. The method was immunoSEQ multiplex PCR; TCRdb's version includes in-frame clones alone and lacks a portion of them. The sample consists of fewer than 110,000 clones, 60% to 85% of them appearing once. The sample was PBMCs. The receptor set was obtained from a man aged 45-60 years in good health and CMV-seropositive.

The V gene is TRBV19, the J gene TRBJ2-7, with a possible D match to TRBD2 (6 bases). CDR1 is LNHDA and CDR2 is SQIVND in the germline V gene (reference sequence). The CDR3 length is 15 residues. The ends were cut back, 8 bases at V and 4 bases at J, with 21 bases in the middle. The CDR3 reads CASCRRSGVSYEQYF. The CDR3 DNA is TGTGCCAGTTGTCGGCGCTCGGGAGTATCTTACGAGCAGTACTTC.

The chain uses TRBV28 and TRBJ1-1; 7 bases match TRBD1. Germline trimming cut 4 bases from V and 3 bases from J; bases unmatched to any gene: 8. This CDR3 is 15 amino acids long. Germline lookup yields CDR1 MDHEN and CDR2 SYDVKM. This chain's CDR3 is CASSSLQGSYTEAFF. The DNA of the CDR3 is TGTGCCAGCAGTTCACTACAGGGGAGTTACACTGAAGCTTTCTTT.

This rearrangement joins TRBV30 to TRBJ1-2; 7 nucleotides line up with TRBD1. The CDR3 contains 14 residues. Germline-derived CDR1 and CDR2 are GTSNPN and SVGIG (reference sequence). After removal of 5 bases from V and 5 bases from J, the junction contained 11 bases not matched to a gene. The CDR3 protein is CAWGERTGGYGYTF. The CDR3 nucleotides read TGTGCCTGGGGTGAGCGGACAGGAGGTTATGGCTACACCTTC.

The rearrangement uses TRBV7-2 and TRBJ2-7; 9 bases match TRBD2. The CDR3 is 15 amino acids. J gave up 1 base and V 3 bases, and 4 bases lay outside the gene matches. Germline-derived CDR1 and CDR2 are SGHTA and FQGNSA. The CDR3 DNA sequence: TGTGCCAGCAGCTTTAGTAGCGGGAGTTCCTACGAGCAGTACTTC. It specifies CASSFSSGSSYEQYF.

CDR3 nucleotide sequence: TGTGCCAGCAGCCTGGGACAGGGCTATGGCTACACCTTC. Translated: CASSLGQGYGYTF. The chain joins TRBV7-2 to TRBJ1-2; TRBD1 matches 9 bases. Per the germline V gene, CDR1 is SGHTA and CDR2 is FQGNSA. The V segment lost 5 bases and the J segment 4 bases; nucleotides outside the gene matches: 2. This CDR3 spans 13 amino acids.

This clone was counted a single time. The chain links TRBV28 to TRBJ2-3, with D perhaps matching TRBD1 (6 bases). The V and J ends lost 4 bases and 2 bases respectively, with 13 bases between them. This CDR3 is built from 15 residues. The germline V gene encodes CDR1 MDHEN and CDR2 SYDVKM. The CDR3 reads CASSSAGDNTDTQYF. Here the CDR3 DNA reads TGTGCCAGCAGTTCGGCCGGGGACAACACAGATACGCAGTATTTT. The full variable domain, completed using reference TRBV28 and TRBJ2-3, is DVKVTQSSRYLVKRTGEKVFLECVQDMDHENMFWYRQDPGLGLRLIYFSYDVKMKEKGDIPEGYSVSREKKERFSLILESASTNQTSMYLCASSSAGDNTDTQYFGPGTRLTVL.

This chain links TRBV19 with TRBJ1-2, with D perhaps TRBD1 (5 bases). Looked up from germline, CDR1 is LNHDA and CDR2 is SQIVND (reference sequence). The length of the CDR3 is 14 residues. Trimming cost V 8 bases and J 1 base, with 14 bases left between them. The CDR3 bases are TGTGCCAGTCGGACAAAACAGGTTAACTATGGCTACACCTTC. This translates into CASRTKQVNYGYTF.

V and J are TRBV21-1 and TRBJ1-5. TRBV21-1 is recorded as a pseudogene. This CDR3 region has 17 residues. CDR3 region: CASSKAGGQFSNQPQHF. Written as DNA, the CDR3 is TGTGCCAGCAGCAAAGCGGGGGGGCAGTTTAGCAATCAGCCCCAGCATTTT.

The chain has TRBV27 and TRBJ2-7; TRBD1 agrees at 11 bases. Germline loops: CDR1 MNHEY, CDR2 SMNVEV (reference sequence). This CDR3 has 15 residues. The V segment lost 3 bases and the J segment 4 bases; nucleotides outside the gene matches: 5. The CDR3 coding sequence is TGTGCCAGCAGTTTTTCCGGGACAGGGGGGTACGAGCAGTACTTC. Protein sequence: CASSFSGTGGYEQYF.

J is TRBJ2-1 and V is TRBV28; 10 bases map to TRBD2. J gave up 7 bases and V 5 bases, and 8 bases lay outside the gene matches. Per the germline V gene, CDR1 is MDHEN and CDR2 is SYDVKM. This CDR3 has 15 amino acids. The CDR3 here is CASSRASGSGNEQFF. Written as DNA, the CDR3 is TGTGCCAGCAGTAGAGCTAGCGGGAGTGGGAATGAGCAGTTCTTC.

The chain carries TRBV5-1 and TRBJ2-3, with TRBD1 as a possible D gene (5 bases). The CDR3 totals 17 residues. Germline lookup yields CDR1 SGHRS and CDR2 YFSETQ. V lost 0 bases, J lost 2 bases, and 16 bases lay in between. CDR3: CASSLGSTVESTDTQYF. CDR3 bases: TGCGCCAGCAGCTTGGGTTCGACAGTGGAGTCCACAGATACGCAGTATTTT.

The genes are TRBV9 and TRBJ2-7, with D possibly matching TRBD2 (6 bases). CDR1 is SGDLS and CDR2 is YYNGEE in the germline V gene. V was shortened by 0 bases and J by 6 bases, with 7 bases between the two germline ends. There are 12 residues in the CDR3. CDR3 sequence reads: CASSVVGGEQYF. CDR3 coding DNA: TGTGCCAGCAGCGTAGTGGGAGGCGAGCAGTACTTC. The whole variable domain, remainder taken from reference TRBV9 and TRBJ2-7, is DSGVTQTPKHLITATGQRVTLRCSPRSGDLSVYWYQQSLDQGLQFLIQYYNGEERAKGNILERFSAQQFPDLHSELNLSSLELGDSALYFCASSVVGGEQYFGPGTRLTVT.

The V call is TRBV2, the J call TRBJ1-6, with a tentative D call TRBD1 (6 bases). Germline lookup yields CDR1 SNHLY and CDR2 FYNNEI. CDR3 size: 16 residues. The V end lost 7 bases, the J end lost 1 base, and 14 bases lay between the germline ends. The CDR3 sequence is CASNTGIMSYNSPLHF. The CDR3 DNA sequence: TGTGCCAGCAATACAGGGATTATGTCCTATAATTCACCCCTCCACTTT.

The chain uses TRBV6-5 and TRBJ2-3, with 7 bases identical to TRBD2. CDR1 MNHEY and CDR2 SVGAGI come from the germline V gene. Germline trimming cut 7 bases from V and 4 bases from J; bases unmatched to any gene: 11. CDR3 length: 15 residues. Here the CDR3 reads CASKVGGSHSDTQYF. DNA of the CDR3: TGTGCCAGCAAAGTGGGCGGGAGTCACTCAGATACGCAGTATTTT.

The chain uses TRBV5-4 and TRBJ2-4, with 9 bases identical to TRBD2. Germline V gene lookup returns CDR1 SGHNT and CDR2 YYREEE (reference sequence). Trimming took 4 bases from V and 0 from J; bases not matched to a gene: 5. This CDR3 is built from 16 residues. This chain's CDR3 is CASSPELAGAKNIQYF. The CDR3 DNA reads as TGTGCCAGCAGCCCCGAACTAGCGGGAGCCAAAAACATTCAGTACTTC.

The V gene is TRBV11-2, the J gene TRBJ2-1; TRBD1 matches 7 bases. Unmatched junction bases numbered 2, after V lost 0 bases and J lost 3 bases. The V gene's germline CDR1 is SGHAT and CDR2 FQNNGV. The CDR3 is 15 residues long. Here the CDR3 reads CASSLEGQNYNEQFF. In DNA, the CDR3 is TGTGCCAGCAGCTTAGAGGGACAGAACTACAATGAGCAGTTCTTC.

The chain employs TRBV9 and TRBJ1-2; a weak D match, TRBD1 (5 bases). Germline lookup yields CDR1 SGDLS and CDR2 YYNGEE. V dropped 0 bases and J dropped 7 bases, with 19 bases sitting between them. The CDR3 length is 16 residues. CDR3 sequence: CASSVVGEGRRIGYTF. The CDR3 nucleotides are TGTGCCAGCAGCGTAGTCGGGGAGGGACGAAGAATTGGCTACACCTTC.

The rearrangement joins TRBV19 to TRBJ1-2, with TRBD1 matching over 11 bases. V lost 10 bases, J lost 4 bases, and 11 bases stayed unmatched. Germline CDR1 LNHDA, CDR2 SQIVND (reference sequence). The CDR3 spans 15 residues. CDR3 region: CATWTGGIQGYGYTF. The CDR3 bases are TGTGCCACATGGACAGGGGGCATCCAGGGCTATGGCTACACCTTC.